One sample yielded the 25 T cell receptor beta chains listed below, sequenced in a study of blood T cell repertoires in COVID-19. Here immunoSEQ multiplex PCR was the method, and the copy in TCRdb shows in-frame clones only, minus some. The sample lists about 64,000 clones; around 80% were seen once. Sequencing used peripheral blood. The receptors were gathered from a human donor in a cohort sampled during active COVID-19.

The chain carries TRBV9 and TRBJ1-1, with D hard to call. Trimming shortened V by 0 bases and J by 2 bases, and 5 bases separated the two germline ends. CDR3 size: 13 residues. CDR1 is SGDLS and CDR2 is YYNGEE in the germline V gene. The CDR3 DNA sequence: TGTGCCAGCAGCGTAGTTCTTAACACTGAAGCTTTCTTT. It specifies CASSVVLNTEAFF.

Many counts were recorded for this clone. The chain links TRBV4-2 to TRBJ1-4; D unresolved. This CDR3 spans 16 amino acids. V was shortened by 0 bases and J by 3 bases, with 11 bases between the two germline ends. The germline CDR1 and CDR2 sequences are LGHNA and YNFKEQ. CDR3 region: CASSQDLAESNEKLFF. The CDR3 DNA is TGTGCCAGCAGCCAAGATCTCGCGGAATCTAATGAAAAACTGTTTTTT.

The V and J genes are TRBV7-8 and TRBJ1-3; 7 bases are shared with TRBD1. Germline V gene lookup returns CDR1 SGHVS and CDR2 FQNEAQ. CDR3 length: 18 residues. V shed 1 base and J 4 bases; nucleotides not matched to a gene: 13. The CDR3: CASSLVDFPGQRGNTIYF. The CDR3 DNA is TGTGCCAGCAGCTTAGTCGACTTCCCGGGACAGCGGGGAAACACCATATATTTT. The complete variable domain, with remaining parts taken from reference TRBV7-8 and TRBJ1-3, reads GAGVSQSPRYKVAKRGQDVALRCDPISGHVSLFWYQQALGQGPEFLTYFQNEAQLDKSGLPSDRFFAERPEGSVSTLKIQRTQQEDSAVYLCASSLVDFPGQRGNTIYFGEGSWLTVV.

The chain employs TRBV7-3 and TRBJ2-2, with no clear D. CDR1 SGHTA and CDR2 FQGTGA come from the germline V gene. Trimming shortened V by 5 bases and J by 2 bases, and 3 bases separated the two germline ends. This CDR3 comprises 12 residues. The CDR3 protein is CASSINTGELFF. CDR3 bases: TGTGCCAGCAGCATAAACACCGGGGAGCTGTTTTTT.

This chain links TRBV6-5 with TRBJ2-1, with 7 bases identical to TRBD1. CDR1 is MNHEY and CDR2 is SVGAGI in the germline V gene. There are 15 residues in the CDR3. Trimming cost V 6 bases and J 2 bases; bases outside gene matches: 7. The CDR3 coding sequence is TGTGCCAGCAGGAAGCTGACAGGGCCCTACAATGAGCAGTTCTTC. This encodes CASRKLTGPYNEQFF.

This clone came up once. V usage is TRBV7-9 and J usage is TRBJ2-1; 8 nucleotides agree with TRBD1. CDR1 and CDR2 (germline): SEHNR, FQNEAQ (reference sequence). After removal of 3 bases from V and 7 bases from J, the junction contained 5 bases not matched to a gene. There are 14 residues in the CDR3. The CDR3 region is CASSFLDRGNEQFF. In nucleotides, the CDR3 is TGTGCCAGCAGCTTCCTAGACAGGGGTAATGAGCAGTTCTTC. Combining the CDR3 with reference TRBV7-9 and TRBJ2-1 gives the whole variable domain DTGVSQNPRHKITKRGQNVTFRCDPISEHNRLYWYRQTLGQGPEFLTYFQNEAQLEKSRLLSDRFSAERPKGSFSTLEIQRTEQGDSAMYLCASSFLDRGNEQFFGPGTRLTVL.

This rearrangement joins TRBV9 to TRBJ1-5; D remains unclear. Trimming took off 0 bases at V and 0 bases at J, with 10 bases between the two ends. Germline V gives CDR1 SGDLS, CDR2 YYNGEE. The CDR3 is 16 residues long. The CDR3 DNA reads TGTGCCAGCAGCGTAGTTGTGTCCTATAGCAATCAGCCCCAGCATTTT. It codes for CASSVVVSYSNQPQHF.

CDR3 sequence (DNA): TGTGCCAGCAGTAGACATACTAGTCCCGGGGAGCTGTTTTTT. This gives the protein CASSRHTSPGELFF. The J gene is TRBJ2-2, the V gene TRBV28; D might be TRBD2 (5 bases). The CDR3 contains 14 residues. V was trimmed by 5 bases and J by 6 bases, leaving 13 bases between them. Looked up from germline, CDR1 is MDHEN and CDR2 is SYDVKM. The whole variable domain, remainder taken from reference TRBV28 and TRBJ2-2, is DVKVTQSSRYLVKRTGEKVFLECVQDMDHENMFWYRQDPGLGLRLIYFSYDVKMKEKGDIPEGYSVSREKKERFSLILESASTNQTSMYLCASSRHTSPGELFFGEGSRLTVL.

The chain links TRBV5-1 to TRBJ1-2; 8 bases are a match to TRBD1. V dropped 0 bases and J dropped 0; count of bases not matched to a gene: 7. This CDR3 is built from 17 residues. Germline V lookup: CDR1 SGHRS, CDR2 YFSETQ. The CDR3 sequence is CASSLGRTGSTNYGYTF. DNA for the CDR3: TGCGCCAGCAGCTTGGGGAGGACAGGGTCGACTAACTATGGCTACACCTTC.

This sequence joins TRBV28 and TRBJ1-4; 7 nucleotides align to TRBD1. The length of the CDR3 is 15 residues. With 6 bases clipped from V and 1 base from J, the junction kept 5 bases outside the gene matches. From germline, CDR1 is MDHEN and CDR2 SYDVKM. DNA of the CDR3: TGTGCCAGCAGCGGGGGGGACAGAACTAATGAAAAACTGTTTTTT. Protein: CASSGGDRTNEKLFF.

This rearrangement joins TRBV19 to TRBJ2-4; 10 bases map to TRBD1. CDR1 LNHDA and CDR2 SQIVND come from the germline V gene (reference sequence). The CDR3 is 16 residues long. V gave up 2 bases and J gave up 5 bases; unmatched junction bases: 6. The CDR3 nucleotides read TGTGCCAGTAGTATATGGGGACAGGGGAGCCAAAACATTCAGTACTTC. As protein: CASSIWGQGSQNIQYF.

The chain links TRBV7-6 to TRBJ2-1, with D possibly being TRBD1 (6 bases). Germline loops: CDR1 SGHVS, CDR2 FNYEAQ. This CDR3 comprises 15 residues. Trimming shortened V by 1 base and J by 10 bases, and 17 bases separated the two germline ends. CDR3 nucleotide sequence: TGTGCCAGCAGCTTAGGTTCATCTGGGGGCCAGGAGCAGTTCTTC. Translating it yields CASSLGSSGGQEQFF.

This clone was observed a single time. This sequence joins TRBV6-1 and TRBJ2-5; a weak D match, TRBD1 (5 bases). CDR1 and CDR2 from the germline V gene are MNHNS and SASEGT. Deletions cut 0 bases from V and 1 base from J, with 18 bases between. The CDR3 contains 18 residues. CDR3: CASSEADGRAGLQETQYF. The CDR3 bases are TGTGCCAGCAGTGAAGCTGATGGCAGGGCTGGTCTCCAAGAGACCCAGTACTTC.

In this sample, this clone turned up once. The chain combines TRBV5-4 with TRBJ2-5, with no clear D. In germline, CDR1 is SGHNT, CDR2 YYREEE (reference sequence). The germline V and J ends were trimmed by 2 bases and 2 bases, with 4 bases remaining between them. This CDR3 region has 12 residues. CDR3 residues: CASSFLQETQYF. The CDR3 region has the DNA TGTGCCAGCAGCTTCCTACAAGAGACCCAGTACTTC.

The genes are TRBV18 and TRBJ1-2, with D maybe TRBD1 (6 bases). The V end was cut by 1 base, the J end by 3 bases, with 12 bases between. This CDR3 region has 15 residues. Germline values: CDR1 KGHSH, CDR2 LQKENI. CDR3 residues: CASSPLPGDDYGYTF. CDR3 DNA sequence: TGTGCCAGCTCACCACTTCCAGGGGATGACTATGGCTACACCTTC.

This rearrangement joins TRBV25-1 to TRBJ2-2; D gene ambiguous. CDR1 and CDR2 from the germline V gene are MGHDK and SYGVNS. The CDR3 is 11 residues long. V lost 3 bases and J lost 8, with 4 bases in between. Here the CDR3 DNA reads TGTGCCAGCAGTGATGTAGGGGAGCTGTTTTTT. It yields the protein CASSDVGELFF.

This sequence joins TRBV7-9 and TRBJ2-7; tentatively, D is TRBD1 (6 bases). V was trimmed by 1 base and J by 9 bases, leaving 13 bases between them. The CDR3 extends over 13 amino acids. The germline gives CDR1 SEHNR, CDR2 FQNEAQ (reference sequence). The CDR3 reads CASSLGLQGRQYF. CDR3 DNA sequence: TGTGCCAGCAGCTTAGGCCTCCAGGGGAGGCAGTACTTC.

The chain has TRBV2 and TRBJ2-2; D may be TRBD1 (6 bases). The CDR3 spans 14 residues. Trimming cost V 3 bases and J 4 bases, with 9 bases left between them. Germline CDR1 and CDR2: SNHLY and FYNNEI. DNA for the CDR3: TGTGCCAGCAGTGACAGGGGAGTCACCGGGGAGCTGTTTTTT. Its translation: CASSDRGVTGELFF. The complete variable domain, with remaining parts taken from reference TRBV2 and TRBJ2-2, reads EPEVTQTPSHQVTQMGQEVILRCVPISNHLYFYWYRQILGQKVEFLVSFYNNEISEKSEIFDDQFSVERPDGSNFTLKIRSTKLEDSAMYFCASSDRGVTGELFFGEGSRLTVL.

There are a few counts of this clone. The V call is TRBV6-5, the J call TRBJ2-5, with unresolved D. This CDR3 is built from 11 residues. CDR1 and CDR2 from the germline V gene are MNHEY and SVGAGI. Trimming cost V 4 bases and J 5 bases, with 5 bases left between them. For the CDR3, the DNA is TGTGCCAGCAGTTCCTTGGAGACCCAGTACTTC. It translates to CASSSLETQYF.

The rearrangement uses TRBV3-1 (or the pseudogene TRBV3-2) and TRBJ2-7; 7 bases match TRBD1. Germline V gives CDR1 LGHDT, CDR2 YNNKEL (reference sequence). The CDR3 has 13 residues. V gave up 2 bases and J gave up 4 bases; unmatched junction bases: 2. The CDR3 loop reads CASSQRGPYEQYF. As DNA, the CDR3 is TGTGCCAGCAGCCAAAGGGGGCCGTACGAGCAGTACTTC.

The V call is TRBV15, the J call TRBJ1-5, with TRBD1 matching 7 bases. The germline V gene has CDR1 LNHNV and CDR2 YYDKDF (reference sequence). The V gene end was trimmed by 4 bases and the J gene end by 7 bases; junction bases not matched to a gene: 4. The CDR3 has 13 amino acids. CDR3 coding DNA: TGTGCCACCAGCATTACAGGGGTGCAGCCCCAGCATTTT. It codes for CATSITGVQPQHF.

In DNA, the CDR3 is TGTGCCAGTAGGACCAACAGGGTGCCCTACGAGCAGTACTTC. Its protein product is CASRTNRVPYEQYF. This chain links TRBV19 with TRBJ2-7; D is possibly TRBD1 (6 bases). This CDR3 spans 14 amino acids. V shed 6 bases and J shed 2 bases, with 14 bases lying between them. Germline V gene lookup returns CDR1 LNHDA and CDR2 SQIVND (reference sequence).

This clone was seen only a few times. CDR3 protein: CASGGHGGDNSPLHF. CDR3 DNA: TGTGCCAGCGGGGGACACGGGGGGGATAATTCACCCCTCCACTTT. The chain has TRBV7-9 and TRBJ1-6; possibly TRBD1 for D (6 bases). Germline CDR1 is SEHNR and CDR2 is FQNEAQ (reference sequence). The CDR3 has 15 residues. V was cut by 8 bases and J by 5 bases, with 16 bases left in between.

The chain employs TRBV11-2 and TRBJ2-2; 7 bases align to TRBD2. Germline loops: CDR1 SGHAT, CDR2 FQNNGV. V was pared by 5 bases and J by 4 bases, with 4 bases of the junction left unmatched. The CDR3 totals 14 residues. The CDR3 DNA is TGTGCCAGCAGCCCCGCGGGGGTCACCGGGGAGCTGTTTTTT. Protein product: CASSPAGVTGELFF. Full variable domain (missing parts from reference TRBV11-2 and TRBJ2-2): EAGVAQSPRYKIIEKRQSVAFWCNPISGHATLYWYQQILGQGPKLLIQFQNNGVVDDSQLPKDRFSAERLKGVDSTLKIQPAKLEDSAVYLCASSPAGVTGELFFGEGSRLTVL.

The rearrangement joins TRBV12-3 or TRBV12-4 to TRBJ1-2; tentative D call: TRBD1 (6 bases). V dropped 6 bases and J dropped 2 bases, with 10 bases sitting between them. The CDR3 sequence is 13 residues long. CDR3 amino acids: CASRKDRNYGYTF. CDR3 coding DNA: TGTGCCAGCAGAAAGGACAGAAACTATGGCTACACCTTC.